The clone carrying this TCR beta chain came up many times. Its antigen is not known. These data belong to a study of neurological immune-mediated disorders. General study findings and limits: The absence of any CDR3 amino acid sequence shared by expanded clones across subjects suggests that repertoires were private in all groups.

Time point in this sample: longitudinal time-point 1 (baseline). The cDNA came from 5'RACE with 10-nucleotide random UMIs. The yield of each sequencing run was over 180 million TCR-beta sequences from 15-18 subjects. TCRdb re-derived calls from the 5' RACE reads in MiXCR, one entry per CDR3 protein. The sample lists around 71,000 distinct CDR3 sequences, roughly 13% occurring once. Germline CDR1 SEHNR, CDR2 FQNEAQ (reference sequence). V was cut by 7 bases and J by 5 bases, with 14 bases left in between. CDR3 length: 13 residues. The source of this sequence is a female donor with HTLV-1-associated myelopathy (HAM/TSP). V usage is TRBV7-9 and J usage is TRBJ1-1; D not certain. The specimen sequenced was PBMCs. CDR3 nucleotide sequence: TGTGCCAGCACCGGAAAAGGAAGGACTGAAGCTTTCTTT. Translation gives CASTGKGRTEAFF.